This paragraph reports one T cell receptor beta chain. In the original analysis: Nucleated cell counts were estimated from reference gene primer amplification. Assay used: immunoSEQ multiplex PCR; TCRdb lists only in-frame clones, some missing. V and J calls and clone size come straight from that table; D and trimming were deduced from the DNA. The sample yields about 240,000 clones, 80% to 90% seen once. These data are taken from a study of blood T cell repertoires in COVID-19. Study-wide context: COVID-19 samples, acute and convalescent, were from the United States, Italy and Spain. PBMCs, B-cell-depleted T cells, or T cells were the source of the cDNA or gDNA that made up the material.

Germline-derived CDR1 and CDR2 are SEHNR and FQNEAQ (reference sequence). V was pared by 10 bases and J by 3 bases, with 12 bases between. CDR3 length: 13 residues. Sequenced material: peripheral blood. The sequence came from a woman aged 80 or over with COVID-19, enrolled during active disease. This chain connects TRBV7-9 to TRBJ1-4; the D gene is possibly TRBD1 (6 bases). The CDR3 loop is CATQGSSNEKLFF. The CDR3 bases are TGTGCCACTCAGGGGAGCTCTAATGAAAAACTGTTTTTT.